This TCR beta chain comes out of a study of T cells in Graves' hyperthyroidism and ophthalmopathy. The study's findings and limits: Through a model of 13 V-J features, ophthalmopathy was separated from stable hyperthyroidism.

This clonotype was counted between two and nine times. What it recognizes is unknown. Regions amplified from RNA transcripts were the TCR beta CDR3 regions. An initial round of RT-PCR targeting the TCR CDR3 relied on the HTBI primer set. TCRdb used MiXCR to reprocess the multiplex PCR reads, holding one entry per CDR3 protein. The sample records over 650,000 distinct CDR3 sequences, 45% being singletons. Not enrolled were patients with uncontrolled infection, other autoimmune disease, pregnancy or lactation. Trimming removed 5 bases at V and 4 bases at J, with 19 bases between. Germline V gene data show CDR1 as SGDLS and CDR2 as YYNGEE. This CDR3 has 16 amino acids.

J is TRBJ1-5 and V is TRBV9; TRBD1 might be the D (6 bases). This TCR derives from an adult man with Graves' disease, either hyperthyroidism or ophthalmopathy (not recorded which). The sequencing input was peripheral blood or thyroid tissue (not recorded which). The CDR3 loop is CASSEEGGRGNQPQHF. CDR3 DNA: TGTGCCAGCAGTGAAGAAGGGGGGAGAGGGAATCAGCCCCAGCATTTT.